These 10 T cell receptor beta chains were sequenced from one sample in a study of blood T cell repertoires in COVID-19 (dated by TCRdb to 2018 to 2020). Receptor libraries were prepared by the immunoSEQ multiplex PCR assay. Drawn from immuneACCESS, this table holds only the in-frame rearrangements with V and J called that TCRdb kept. Clones are partly lost; checked studies trace under half to an unresolved V gene and leave the rest unexplained. The sample table records roughly 180,000 clones; 79% of these occur just once. The ten biggest clones cover 8% to 8.5% of the sample. The specimen sequenced was peripheral blood. All receptors come from a woman in her sixties or seventies with COVID-19, enrolled during active disease.

The chain is built from TRBV30 and TRBJ1-1, with 10 bases identical to TRBD1. CDR1 and CDR2 from the germline V gene are GTSNPN and SVGIG (reference sequence). The CDR3 is made up of 14 amino acids. V dropped 3 bases and J dropped 6; count of bases not matched to a gene: 7. CDR3 in DNA: TGTGCCTGGAGCTCACCGGGACAGGGGTCTGAAGCTTTCTTT. Translated, it gives CAWSSPGQGSEAFF.

The V gene is TRBV7-2, the J gene TRBJ2-7; 7 nucleotides match TRBD2. The germline V gene encodes CDR1 SGHTA and CDR2 FQGNSA. Trimming at V came to 5 bases and at J to 1 base, leaving 8 bases not matched to a gene. CDR3 length: 15 amino acids. In nucleotides, the CDR3 is TGTGCCAGCAGCCACGATTACGGGGGGTCCTACGAGCAGTACTTC. The encoded protein is CASSHDYGGSYEQYF.

This clone was detected only a few times. The rearrangement joins TRBV7-9 to TRBJ1-4; 7 bases are shared with TRBD1. There are 12 residues in the CDR3. The germline CDR1 and CDR2 sequences are SEHNR and FQNEAQ (reference sequence). V shed 10 bases and J 5 bases; nucleotides not matched to a gene: 4. The CDR3: CATTGQNEKLFF. In DNA form, the CDR3 reads TGTGCCACCACGGGACAGAATGAAAAACTGTTTTTT.

The rearrangement links TRBV10-3 to TRBJ2-1; 13 bases match TRBD2. Germline V gene data show CDR1 as ENHRY and CDR2 as SYGVKD. This CDR3 has 14 residues. With V trimmed by 6 bases and J by 7 bases, 3 bases remained unmatched. In DNA, the CDR3 is TGTGCCATCAGAGGGACTAGCGGGGATAATGAGCAGTTCTTC. It is translated as CAIRGTSGDNEQFF.

V is TRBV9 and J is TRBJ2-3, with TRBD2 matching 15 bases. Per germline, CDR1 SGDLS and CDR2 YYNGEE. The CDR3 runs to 16 residues. The junction had 3 bases not matched to a gene; V was cut back by 4 bases and J by 3 bases. For the CDR3, the DNA is TGTGCCAGCAGCCCAGGACTAGCGGGAGGGACAGATACGCAGTATTTT. Amino acid sequence: CASSPGLAGGTDTQYF.

The V call is TRBV11-2, the J call TRBJ2-1; D perhaps matches TRBD2 (5 bases). V gave up 5 bases and J gave up 4 bases, with 15 bases separating them. The CDR3 is 15 amino acids. CDR1 is SGHAT and CDR2 is FQNNGV in the germline V gene. CDR3 residues: CASSQTSGPYNEQFF. The CDR3 DNA follows: TGTGCCAGCAGCCAAACCAGCGGCCCTTACAATGAGCAGTTCTTC.

The chain carries TRBV7-9 and TRBJ1-2, with D maybe TRBD1 (6 bases). CDR3 length equals 15 residues. Trimming removed 5 bases from V and 2 bases from J, with 15 bases in between. Looked up from germline, CDR1 is SEHNR and CDR2 is FQNEAQ (reference sequence). CDR3 residues: CASSPSVRGNYGYTF. The CDR3 DNA is TGTGCCAGCAGCCCTTCGGTGAGGGGGAACTATGGCTACACCTTC.

V is TRBV6-2 or TRBV6-3 and J is TRBJ1-1; 8 nucleotides align to TRBD1. Germline CDR1 and CDR2: MNHEY and SVGEGT. V dropped 2 bases and J dropped 10; count of bases not matched to a gene: 6. The CDR3 covers 13 residues. The CDR3: CASSYLGTGGAFF. The CDR3, as DNA: TGTGCCAGCAGTTACCTCGGGACAGGCGGAGCTTTCTTT.

The J gene is TRBJ1-2, the V gene TRBV6-1; TRBD1 might be the D (5 bases). V was cut by 2 bases and J by 7 bases, with 23 bases left in between. This CDR3 is 17 amino acids long. Germline CDR1 and CDR2: MNHNS and SASEGT. CDR3 loop: CASSENGGGTHPAGYTF. CDR3 bases: TGTGCCAGCAGTGAAAATGGCGGGGGGACGCATCCAGCTGGCTACACCTTC.

This chain joins TRBV19 and TRBJ1-4; 7 bases match TRBD1. CDR1 LNHDA and CDR2 SQIVND come from the germline V gene (reference sequence). With 0 bases clipped from V and 12 bases from J, the junction kept 16 bases outside the gene matches. The CDR3 has 17 amino acids. The CDR3 sequence: CASSIDSAGTEKGELFF. CDR3 nucleotides: TGTGCCAGTAGTATAGATTCCGCCGGGACAGAAAAAGGGGAACTGTTTTTT.